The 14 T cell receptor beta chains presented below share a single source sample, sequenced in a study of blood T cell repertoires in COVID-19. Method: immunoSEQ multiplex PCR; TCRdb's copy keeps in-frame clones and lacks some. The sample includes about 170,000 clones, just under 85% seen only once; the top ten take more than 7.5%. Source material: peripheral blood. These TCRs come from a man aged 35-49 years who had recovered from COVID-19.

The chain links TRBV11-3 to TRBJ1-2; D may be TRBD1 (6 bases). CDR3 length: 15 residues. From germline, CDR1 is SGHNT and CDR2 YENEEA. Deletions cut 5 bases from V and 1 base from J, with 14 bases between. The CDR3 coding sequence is TGTGCCAGCAGCCCAGGGGTCGACATTAACTATGGCTACACCTTC. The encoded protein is CASSPGVDINYGYTF.

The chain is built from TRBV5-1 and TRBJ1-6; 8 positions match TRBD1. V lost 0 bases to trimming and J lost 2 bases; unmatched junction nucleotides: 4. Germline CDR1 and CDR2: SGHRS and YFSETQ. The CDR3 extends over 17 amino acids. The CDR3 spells CASSLGDRRTYNSPLHF. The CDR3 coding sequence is TGCGCCAGCAGCTTGGGGGACAGGCGGACCTATAATTCACCCCTCCACTTT.

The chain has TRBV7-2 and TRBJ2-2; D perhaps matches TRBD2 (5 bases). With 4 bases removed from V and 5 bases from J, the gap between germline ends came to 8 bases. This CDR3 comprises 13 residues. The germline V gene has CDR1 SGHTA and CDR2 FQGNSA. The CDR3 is CASSWRVTGELFF. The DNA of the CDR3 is TGTGCCAGCAGCTGGCGGGTAACCGGGGAGCTGTTTTTT.

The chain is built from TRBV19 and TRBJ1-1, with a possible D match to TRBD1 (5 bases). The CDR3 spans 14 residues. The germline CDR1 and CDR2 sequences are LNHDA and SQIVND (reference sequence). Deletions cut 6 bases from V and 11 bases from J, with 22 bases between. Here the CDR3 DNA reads TGTGCCAGTAGGGCTAACCCGGGCCTTCGGGGGGCTTTCTTT. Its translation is CASRANPGLRGAFF.

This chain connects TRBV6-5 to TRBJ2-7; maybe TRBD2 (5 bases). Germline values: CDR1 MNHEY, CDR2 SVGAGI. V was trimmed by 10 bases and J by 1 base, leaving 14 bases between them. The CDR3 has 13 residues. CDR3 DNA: TGTGCCACCCTCAGCGGAGTATCCTACGAGCAGTACTTC. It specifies CATLSGVSYEQYF.

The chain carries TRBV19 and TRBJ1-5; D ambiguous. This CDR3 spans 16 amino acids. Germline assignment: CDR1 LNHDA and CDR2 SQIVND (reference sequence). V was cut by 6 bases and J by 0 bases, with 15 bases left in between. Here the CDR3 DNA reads TGTGCCAGTAGCGATGACGGGAACTATAGCAATCAGCCCCAGCATTTT. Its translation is CASSDDGNYSNQPQHF.

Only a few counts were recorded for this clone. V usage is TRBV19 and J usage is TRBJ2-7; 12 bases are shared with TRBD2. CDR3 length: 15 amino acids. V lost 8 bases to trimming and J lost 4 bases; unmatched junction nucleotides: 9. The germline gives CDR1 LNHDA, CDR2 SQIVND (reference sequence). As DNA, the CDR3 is TGTGCCAGTTTCTGGGTTGGACTAGCGGGGTACGAGCAGTACTTC. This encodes CASFWVGLAGYEQYF.

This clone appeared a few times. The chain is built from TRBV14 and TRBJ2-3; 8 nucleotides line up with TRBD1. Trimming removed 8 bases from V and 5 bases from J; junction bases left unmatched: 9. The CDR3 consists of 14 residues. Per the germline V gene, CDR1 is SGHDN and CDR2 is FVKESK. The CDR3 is CASSLDRVVDTQYF. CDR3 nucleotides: TGTGCCAGCTCCCTGGACAGGGTAGTAGATACGCAGTATTTT.

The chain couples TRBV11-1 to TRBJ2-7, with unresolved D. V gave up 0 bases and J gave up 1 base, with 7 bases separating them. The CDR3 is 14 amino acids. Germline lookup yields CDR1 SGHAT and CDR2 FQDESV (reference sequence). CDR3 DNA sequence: TGTGCCAGCAGCTTAGCACAGAGTTCCTACGAGCAGTACTTC. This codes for CASSLAQSSYEQYF.

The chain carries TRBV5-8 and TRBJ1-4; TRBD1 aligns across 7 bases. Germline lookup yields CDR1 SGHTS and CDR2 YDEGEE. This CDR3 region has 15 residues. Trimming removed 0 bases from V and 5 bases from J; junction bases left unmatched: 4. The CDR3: CASSLETGTNEKLFF. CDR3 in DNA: TGTGCCAGCAGCTTGGAGACAGGGACAAATGAAAAACTGTTTTTT. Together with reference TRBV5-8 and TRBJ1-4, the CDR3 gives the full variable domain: EAGVTQSPTHLIKTRGQQATLRCSPISGHTSVYWYQQALGLGLQFLLWYDEGEERNRGNFPPRFSGRQFPNYSSELNVNALELEDSALYLCASSLETGTNEKLFFGSGTQLSVL.

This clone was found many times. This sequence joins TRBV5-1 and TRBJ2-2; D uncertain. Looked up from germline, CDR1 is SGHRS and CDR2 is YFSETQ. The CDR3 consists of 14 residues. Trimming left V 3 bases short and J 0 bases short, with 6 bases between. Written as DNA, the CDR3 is TGCGCCAGCAGCTATACAGCGAACACCGGGGAGCTGTTTTTT. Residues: CASSYTANTGELFF.

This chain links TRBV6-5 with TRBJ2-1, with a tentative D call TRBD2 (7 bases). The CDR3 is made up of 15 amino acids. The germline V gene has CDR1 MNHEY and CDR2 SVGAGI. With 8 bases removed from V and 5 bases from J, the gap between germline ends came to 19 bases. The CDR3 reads CASRGAGPRNNEQFF. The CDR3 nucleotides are TGTGCCAGCCGGGGGGCGGGTCCTAGGAACAATGAGCAGTTCTTC.

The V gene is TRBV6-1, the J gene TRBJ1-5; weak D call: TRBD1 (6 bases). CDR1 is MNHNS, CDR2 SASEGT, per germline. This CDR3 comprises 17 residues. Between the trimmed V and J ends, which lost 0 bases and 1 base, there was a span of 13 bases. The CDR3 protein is CASSEALRGISNQPQHF. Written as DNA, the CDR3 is TGTGCCAGCAGTGAAGCGCTGAGGGGGATAAGCAATCAGCCCCAGCATTTT.

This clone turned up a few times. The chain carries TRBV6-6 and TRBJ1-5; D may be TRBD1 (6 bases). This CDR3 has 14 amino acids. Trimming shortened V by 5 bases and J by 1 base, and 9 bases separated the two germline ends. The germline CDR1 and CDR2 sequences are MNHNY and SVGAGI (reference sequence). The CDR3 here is CASSDQGSNQPQHF. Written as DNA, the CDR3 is TGTGCCAGCAGTGACCAGGGGAGCAATCAGCCCCAGCATTTT.